Presented here are 27 T cell receptor beta chains from one specimen sequenced in a study of response to subunit inactivated influenza vaccine. TCRdb called the RT-PCR reads again in MiXCR, with one record for every CDR3 protein. The data show roughly 790,000 distinct CDR3 sequences, 21% seen once. Sequenced material: PBMCs from blood, taken roughly 5 days after vaccination. These receptors all come from a man aged 45-65 years who received an inactivated influenza vaccine.

This clonotype was detected only a few times. V gene TRBV7-3 combines with J gene TRBJ1-1, with D possibly TRBD1 on 6 matching bases. CDR1 and CDR2 from the germline V gene are SGHTA and FQGTGA. This CDR3 is built from 14 residues. V was trimmed by 3 bases and J by 1 base, leaving 9 bases between them. The CDR3 loop is CASSFGGANTEAFF. In DNA, the CDR3 is TGTGCCAGCAGCTTTGGGGGGGCGAACACTGAAGCTTTCTTT.

In its sample, this clonotype was seen a few times. This chain joins TRBV11-2 and TRBJ2-1; D is uncertain. V dropped 5 bases and J dropped 8 bases, with 13 bases sitting between them. This CDR3 contains 13 residues. CDR1 and CDR2 (germline): SGHAT, FQNNGV. The CDR3 protein is CASSARLVYEQFF. The CDR3 DNA reads TGTGCCAGCAGCGCCCGACTCGTCTATGAGCAGTTCTTC.

This clonotype was picked up a small number of times. The chain carries TRBV5-6 and TRBJ1-1, with D hard to call. Trimming left V 4 bases short and J 5 bases short, with 12 bases between. Germline values: CDR1 SGHDT, CDR2 YYEEEE. The CDR3 has 13 residues. The CDR3 here is CASSATWGTEAFF. CDR3 coding DNA: TGTGCCAGCAGCGCAACATGGGGTACTGAAGCTTTCTTT.

The CDR3, as DNA: TGCAGTGCTAGAGATCTTGGGGGGGCAGAGACCCAGTACTTC. Its translation: CSARDLGGAETQYF. The chain carries TRBV20-1 and TRBJ2-5; D may be TRBD2 (7 bases). Germline loops: CDR1 DFQATT, CDR2 SNEGSKA (reference sequence). The germline V and J ends were trimmed by 0 bases and 4 bases, with 12 bases remaining between them. The CDR3 sequence is 14 residues long.

The chain combines TRBV10-1 with TRBJ2-1; 12 bases are shared with TRBD2. The CDR3 extends over 15 amino acids. Germline lookup yields CDR1 WNHNN and CDR2 SYGVQD (reference sequence). J gave up 8 bases and V 6 bases, and 8 bases lay outside the gene matches. CDR3 loop: CASSSSSGGVDEQFF. CDR3 DNA sequence: TGCGCCAGCAGCAGCTCTAGCGGGGGGGTCGATGAGCAGTTCTTC.

The V gene is TRBV20-1, the J gene TRBJ2-2, with D possibly being TRBD2 (5 bases). In germline, CDR1 is DFQATT, CDR2 SNEGSKA (reference sequence). V lost 2 bases and J lost 1, with 14 bases in between. CDR3 length: 16 amino acids. The CDR3 loop is CSARLGPRGNTGELFF. DNA for the CDR3: TGCAGTGCTAGATTAGGTCCTCGGGGGAACACCGGGGAGCTGTTTTTT.

This clonotype was seen more than once but under ten times. V usage is TRBV28 and J usage is TRBJ2-2; 8 bases are shared with TRBD1. The CDR3 is 14 amino acids. In germline, CDR1 is MDHEN, CDR2 SYDVKM. V gave up 10 bases and J gave up 2 bases; unmatched junction bases: 6. CDR3 in DNA: TGTGCCACGCTGACAGGGGTTAACACCGGGGAGCTGTTTTTT. The encoded protein is CATLTGVNTGELFF.

The chain employs TRBV20-1 and TRBJ2-7; no clear D. From germline, CDR1 is DFQATT and CDR2 SNEGSKA (reference sequence). The CDR3 runs to 14 residues. V lost 3 bases, J lost 6 bases, and 18 bases lay in between. The CDR3 is CSASRPGIISEQYF. CDR3 nucleotide sequence: TGCAGTGCTAGTCGACCCGGAATCATCTCCGAGCAGTACTTC.

This sequence joins TRBV5-6 and TRBJ1-1; D remains unclear. Deletions cut 3 bases from V and 3 bases from J, with 9 bases between. The CDR3 covers 13 residues. The germline V gene encodes CDR1 SGHDT and CDR2 YYEEEE. The CDR3, as DNA: TGTGCCAGCAGCTCCATGGTGGACACTGAAGCTTTCTTT. Translating gives CASSSMVDTEAFF.

The chain carries TRBV4-3 and TRBJ2-2; D not certain. The length of the CDR3 is 13 residues. Trimming cost V 3 bases and J 9 bases, with 11 bases left between them. Germline lookup yields CDR1 LGHNA and CDR2 YSLEER. CDR3 amino acids: CASSQGPNRELFF. The CDR3 DNA is TGCGCCAGCAGCCAGGGTCCGAACAGGGAGCTGTTTTTT.

This clonotype was seen a handful of times. This rearrangement joins TRBV7-2 to TRBJ2-5, with D unresolved. Looked up from germline, CDR1 is SGHTA and CDR2 is FQGNSA. V was trimmed by 0 bases and J by 8 bases, leaving 7 bases between them. CDR3 length: 12 residues. The CDR3 coding sequence is TGTGCCAGCAGCTTAGCCGAGTCAACCCAGTACTTC. It specifies CASSLAESTQYF.

In DNA form, the CDR3 reads TGTGCCAGCAGTTTAAGGACTAGCGACAATGAGCAGTTCTTC. It translates to CASSLRTSDNEQFF. This sequence joins TRBV12-3 or TRBV12-4 and TRBJ2-1; 9 positions agree with TRBD2. This CDR3 is 14 amino acids long. V shed 2 bases, J shed 5 bases, and the junction held 1 base outside the gene matches.

V gene TRBV6-1 combines with J gene TRBJ2-3; TRBD2 aligns across 8 bases. The CDR3 sequence is 15 residues long. J gave up 3 bases and V 6 bases, and 8 bases lay outside the gene matches. Germline lookup yields CDR1 MNHNS and CDR2 SASEGT. The CDR3 region has the DNA TGTGCCAGCAGCCATAGCGGGGAACCGACAGATACGCAGTATTTT. Amino acid sequence: CASSHSGEPTDTQYF.

This clonotype was seen ten or more times. The V gene is TRBV28, the J gene TRBJ2-7; the match to TRBD1 covers 7 bases. V was clipped by 6 bases and J by 2 bases; unmatched bases: 10. Looked up from germline, CDR1 is MDHEN and CDR2 is SYDVKM. The length of the CDR3 is 15 residues. CDR3 sequence: CASRTMGTATYEQYF. The CDR3 DNA reads TGTGCCAGCAGGACTATGGGGACAGCAACCTACGAGCAGTACTTC.

The rearrangement joins TRBV7-6 to TRBJ2-1, with unresolved D. V shed 1 base and J shed 3 bases, with 10 bases lying between them. Looked up from germline, CDR1 is SGHVS and CDR2 is FNYEAQ. This CDR3 comprises 15 residues. The CDR3, as DNA: TGTGCCAGCAGCTTAGATCCCAGGAACTACAATGAGCAGTTCTTC. Its translation is CASSLDPRNYNEQFF.

This chain uses TRBV6-5 with TRBJ2-2; 9 nucleotides align to TRBD1. CDR1 is MNHEY and CDR2 is SVGAGI in the germline V gene. This CDR3 is built from 14 residues. V gave up 10 bases and J gave up 4 bases; unmatched junction bases: 7. The chain's CDR3 is CATTGDRVTGELFF. As DNA, the CDR3 is TGTGCCACCACGGGGGACAGGGTCACCGGGGAGCTGTTTTTT.

In its sample, this clonotype was seen a few times. The gene calls are TRBV12-3 or TRBV12-4 and TRBJ1-2; D remains unclear. V was trimmed by 6 bases and J by 4 bases, leaving 12 bases between them. This CDR3 has 13 amino acids. The CDR3 region has the DNA TGTGCCAGCAGCCCTCCGCCTCTCTATGGCTACACCTTC. It translates to CASSPPPLYGYTF.

V and J are TRBV3-1 and TRBJ2-2; 7 positions match TRBD1. J lost 0 bases, V lost 4 bases, and 5 bases had no gene match. The CDR3 contains 16 residues. Germline values: CDR1 LGHDT, CDR2 YNNKEL (reference sequence). Here the CDR3 DNA reads TGTGCCAGCAGCCGGTCCGGGACAGCGAACACCGGGGAGCTGTTTTTT. Protein: CASSRSGTANTGELFF.

This sequence joins TRBV25-1 and TRBJ2-2, with 11 bases fitting TRBD2. CDR3 length equals 15 residues. V dropped 7 bases and J dropped 5; count of bases not matched to a gene: 6. The germline gives CDR1 MGHDK, CDR2 SYGVNS. CDR3 amino acids: CASTIAGGGTGELFF. CDR3 nucleotides: TGTGCCAGCACCATAGCGGGAGGGGGTACCGGGGAGCTGTTTTTT. Drawing the rest from reference TRBV25-1 and TRBJ2-2, the complete variable domain is EADIYQTPRYLVIGTGKKITLECSQTMGHDKMYWYQQDPGMELHLIHYSYGVNSTEKGDLSSESTVSRIRTEHFPLTLESARPSHTSQYLCASTIAGGGTGELFFGEGSRLTVL.

This clonotype was picked up a small number of times. The gene calls are TRBV27 and TRBJ1-4; 7 nucleotides match TRBD1. The trim removed 6 bases at V and 6 bases at J, leaving 7 bases unmatched. CDR3 size: 14 residues. CDR1 is MNHEY, CDR2 SMNVEV, per germline (reference sequence). For the CDR3, the DNA is TGTGCCAGCAGCCTGACAGGGTGGGATGAAAAACTGTTTTTT. Translated: CASSLTGWDEKLFF.

The rearrangement joins TRBV11-1 to TRBJ2-5; 7 nucleotides agree with TRBD2. The V and J ends lost 5 bases and 5 bases, in that order; junction bases with no gene match: 20. Germline V gives CDR1 SGHAT, CDR2 FQDESV (reference sequence). This CDR3 has 18 residues. CDR3 coding DNA: TGTGCCAGCAGCCGACCCCAGGGCGGGGGAGCTCCGGGGGAGACCCAGTACTTC. It is translated as CASSRPQGGGAPGETQYF.

This clonotype has just a few counts. This rearrangement joins TRBV28 to TRBJ2-7, with 7 bases identical to TRBD1. Germline-derived CDR1 and CDR2 are MDHEN and SYDVKM. V was pared by 7 bases and J by 0 bases, with 12 bases of the junction left unmatched. CDR3 length: 16 amino acids. The CDR3 sequence is CASTPSSGGVSYEQYF. As DNA, the CDR3 is TGTGCCAGCACCCCATCCTCAGGGGGTGTCTCCTACGAGCAGTACTTC.

The chain uses TRBV20-1 and TRBJ2-1, with TRBD2 matching over 9 bases. The CDR3 contains 15 residues. V shed 5 bases, J shed 5 bases, and the junction held 10 bases outside the gene matches. Germline V gene data show CDR1 as DFQATT and CDR2 as SNEGSKA (reference sequence). The CDR3 protein is CSAETSGVEDNEQFF. CDR3 nucleotide sequence: TGCAGTGCTGAGACTAGCGGAGTCGAGGACAATGAGCAGTTCTTC.

This clonotype was observed a few times. The chain has TRBV6-1 and TRBJ2-7; D might be TRBD1 (6 bases). CDR1 and CDR2 (germline): MNHNS, SASEGT. CDR3 length equals 15 residues. CDR3 sequence reads: CASLPDRTSSYEQYF. The CDR3 nucleotides are TGTGCGTCCCTCCCCGACAGGACAAGCTCCTACGAGCAGTACTTC.

This clonotype occurred many times. The chain carries TRBV29-1 and TRBJ2-3, with 7 bases fitting TRBD1. Unmatched junction bases numbered 4, after V lost 6 bases and J lost 1 base. This CDR3 comprises 13 residues. Germline CDR1 reads SQVTM; CDR2 reads ANQGSEA. CDR3 coding DNA: TGCAGCGTCCCGGGACAGCGCACAGATACGCAGTATTTT. Translating gives CSVPGQRTDTQYF.

This CDR3 reads CASRSGTTQETQYF. The CDR3 DNA reads TGTGCCAGCAGATCCGGGACCACCCAAGAGACCCAGTACTTC. The chain employs TRBV6-1 and TRBJ2-5; either TRBD1 or TRBD2 may fit D (5 bases each). The CDR3 loop spans 14 amino acids. V dropped 6 bases and J dropped 1 base, with 12 bases sitting between them. The germline V gene has CDR1 MNHNS and CDR2 SASEGT.

CDR3 nucleotides: TGTGCTAGTGGCCAGGGACTAGCGGGACAAGAGACCCAGTACTTC. Its translation: CASGQGLAGQETQYF. The chain combines TRBV12-5 with TRBJ2-5, with 13 positions matching TRBD2. The V and J ends lost 6 bases and 2 bases, in that order; junction bases with no gene match: 3. This CDR3 region has 15 residues. Per germline, CDR1 LGHNT and CDR2 FRNRAP.